This T cell receptor beta chain was captured by sequencing in a study of cytomegalovirus exposure and HLA in healthy donors. In the PCR, 60 Vbeta and 13 Jbeta primers were used. TCRdb's copy holds only in-frame clones and misses some; the assay was immunoSEQ multiplex PCR. The sample shows 100,000 to 150,000 clones, roughly 80% of them seen only once. Looked up from germline, CDR1 is SGHAT and CDR2 is FQNNGV. The CDR3 is 17 amino acids. Trimming left V 2 bases short and J 3 bases short, with 16 bases between. This receptor was taken from a man in his late teens or twenties in good health and CMV-seropositive. The chain recombines TRBV11-2 with TRBJ1-4; D possibly corresponds to TRBD1 (5 bases). Material for sequencing was PBMCs. CDR3 loop: CASSLRRGISSNEKLFF. The CDR3 coding sequence is TGTGCCAGCAGCTTACGAAGGGGCATATCTTCTAATGAAAAACTGTTTTTT.